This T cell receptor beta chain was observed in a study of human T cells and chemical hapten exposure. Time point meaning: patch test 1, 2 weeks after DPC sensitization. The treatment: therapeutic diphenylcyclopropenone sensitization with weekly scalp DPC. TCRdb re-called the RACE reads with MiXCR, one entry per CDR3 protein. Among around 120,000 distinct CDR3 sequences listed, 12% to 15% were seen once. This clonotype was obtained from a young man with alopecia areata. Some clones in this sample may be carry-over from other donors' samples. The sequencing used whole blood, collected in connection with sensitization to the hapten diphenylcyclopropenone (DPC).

CDR3 bases: TGTGCCAGCAGCGCGACTAGCGGGGGGTGGTTCACAGATACGCAGTATTTT. Translated, it gives CASSATSGGWFTDTQYF. The chain carries TRBV7-2 and TRBJ2-3; 13 nucleotides agree with TRBD2. The CDR3 is 17 amino acids. Trimming at V came to 5 bases and at J to 2 bases, leaving 7 bases not matched to a gene. Germline CDR1 is SGHTA and CDR2 is FQGNSA.